This T cell receptor beta chain comes out of a study of blood T cell repertoires in COVID-19. At the level of the study: Acute and convalescent COVID-19 samples came from the United States, Italy and Spain. Sample material is recorded as cDNA or gDNA derived from T cells, B-cell-depleted T cells, or PBMCs.

This table comes from immunoSEQ multiplex PCR, and its TCRdb copy is limited to in-frame clones, with some not included. Found here are more than 95,000 clones, over 80% of them singletons; the top ten hold 15% to 20%. CDR3 length: 17 residues. Germline values: CDR1 LNHDA, CDR2 SQIVND (reference sequence). V was cut by 5 bases and J by 2 bases, with 20 bases left in between. The origin of this receptor is an elderly man with acute or convalescent COVID-19. Sequenced: peripheral blood. The V call is TRBV19, the J call TRBJ2-3, with D possibly TRBD2 on 5 matching bases. The DNA of the CDR3 is TGTGCCAGTAGTGGCCGTCAGGTGGAGAGGGACACAGATACGCAGTATTTT. It yields the protein CASSGRQVERDTDTQYF.